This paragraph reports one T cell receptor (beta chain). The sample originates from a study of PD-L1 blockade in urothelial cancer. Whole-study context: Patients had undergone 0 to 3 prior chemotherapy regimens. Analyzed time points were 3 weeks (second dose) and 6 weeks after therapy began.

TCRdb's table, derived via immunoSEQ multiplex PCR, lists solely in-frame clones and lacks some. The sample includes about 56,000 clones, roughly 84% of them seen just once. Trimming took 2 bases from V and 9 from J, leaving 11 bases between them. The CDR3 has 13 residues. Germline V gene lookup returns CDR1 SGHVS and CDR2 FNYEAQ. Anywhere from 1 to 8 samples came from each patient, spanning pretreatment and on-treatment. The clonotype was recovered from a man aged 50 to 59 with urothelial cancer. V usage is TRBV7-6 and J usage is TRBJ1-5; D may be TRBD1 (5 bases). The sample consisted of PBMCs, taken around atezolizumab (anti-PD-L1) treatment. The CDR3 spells CASSLSHTGPQHF. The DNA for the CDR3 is TGTGCCAGCAGCTTAAGTCACACAGGGCCCCAGCATTTT.